This T cell receptor beta chain was retrieved from a study of neoadjuvant anti-PD-1 for oral cavity cancer. Whole-study context: Before surgery, most patients got three to four biweekly 3 mg/kg nivolumab doses. Patients without progression got a fourth dose around day 43.

The V segment lost 0 bases and the J segment 3 bases; nucleotides outside the gene matches: 4. Germline V lookup: CDR1 MNHEY, CDR2 SVGAGI. This CDR3 comprises 15 residues. Time point specified: after neoadjuvant nivolumab, at surgical resection. Patients were newly diagnosed with stage II-IVA oral cavity squamous cell carcinoma without prior systemic or radiation treatment. Libraries were prepared by immunoSEQ multiplex PCR; TCRdb keeps only in-frame clonotypes and omits some of them. The data show over 7,000 clones, around 69% seen once. For this clone: Its target is unknown.

The study's findings and limits: Post-nivolumab, blood T cell clonality was significantly elevated in non-responders.

The chain links TRBV6-5 to TRBJ2-7; 8 nucleotides line up with TRBD2. The material sequenced was PBMCs, taken after nivolumab (anti-PD-1) treatment. This TCR derives from a person aged 35-79 years with oral cavity squamous cell carcinoma. The CDR3 sequence: CASSYSRGGHYEQYF. In DNA form, the CDR3 reads TGTGCCAGCAGTTACTCCCGCGGGGGGCACTACGAGCAGTACTTC.